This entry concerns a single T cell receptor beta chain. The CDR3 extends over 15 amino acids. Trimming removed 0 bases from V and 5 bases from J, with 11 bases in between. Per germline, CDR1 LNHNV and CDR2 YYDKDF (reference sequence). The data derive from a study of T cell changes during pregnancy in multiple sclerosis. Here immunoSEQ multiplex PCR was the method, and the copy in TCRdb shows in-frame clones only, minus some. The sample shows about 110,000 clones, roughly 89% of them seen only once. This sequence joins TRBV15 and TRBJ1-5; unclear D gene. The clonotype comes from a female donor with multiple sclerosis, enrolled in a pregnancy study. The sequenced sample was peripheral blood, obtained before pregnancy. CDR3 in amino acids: CATSRDGERHQPQHF. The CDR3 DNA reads TGTGCCACCAGCAGAGATGGAGAGCGCCATCAGCCCCAGCATTTT.